This T cell receptor (beta chain) was captured in a study of shared clonotypes between healthy human individuals. Sequenced by immunoSEQ multiplex PCR; TCRdb stores in-frame clones only, minus some. The sample contains about 380,000 clones, roughly 96% of which appear only once. A word on this clone: What it recognizes is unknown.

CDR3 size: 15 residues. Trimming pared 3 bases from V and 0 bases from J, leaving 11 bases between. Per germline, CDR1 MNHEY and CDR2 SVGAGI. Study results and caveats: Four donors held about 5% of naive CD4 clonotypes in common.

Sequenced input: memory CD8+ T cells sorted from blood. Subset in this sample: CD45RO+ cells pooled with CCR7-negative TemRA cells. This receptor was obtained from a man aged 30 to 45 in good health. The chain couples TRBV6-5 to TRBJ1-1; D might be TRBD1 (6 bases). CDR3 loop: CASSYRGPLNTEAFF. For the CDR3, the DNA is TGTGCCAGCAGTTATCGGGGGCCGTTGAACACTGAAGCTTTCTTT.